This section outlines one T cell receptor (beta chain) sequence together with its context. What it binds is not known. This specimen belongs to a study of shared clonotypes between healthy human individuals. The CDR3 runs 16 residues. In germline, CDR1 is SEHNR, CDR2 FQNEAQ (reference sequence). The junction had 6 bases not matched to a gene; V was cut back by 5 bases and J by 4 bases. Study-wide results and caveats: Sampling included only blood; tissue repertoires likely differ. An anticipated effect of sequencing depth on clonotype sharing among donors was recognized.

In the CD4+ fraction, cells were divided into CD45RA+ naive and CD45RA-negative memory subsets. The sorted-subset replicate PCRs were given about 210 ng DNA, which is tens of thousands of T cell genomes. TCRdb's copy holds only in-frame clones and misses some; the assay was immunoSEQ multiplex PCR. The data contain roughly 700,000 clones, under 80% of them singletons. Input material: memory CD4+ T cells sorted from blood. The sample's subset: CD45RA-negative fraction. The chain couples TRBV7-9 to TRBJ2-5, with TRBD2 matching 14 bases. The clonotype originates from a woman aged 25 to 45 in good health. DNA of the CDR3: TGTGCCAGCAGCAAACCCGGACTAGCGGGAGGAGAGACCCAGTACTTC. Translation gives CASSKPGLAGGETQYF.